Shown below are 14 T cell receptor beta chains from a single sample sequenced in a study of shared clonotypes between healthy human individuals. Produced via immunoSEQ multiplex PCR; TCRdb's table is partial and in-frame only. The table shows millions of clones, with about 95% occurring only once. Naive CD8 cells lacked CD45RO, underwent positive selection for CCR7 and left out terminally differentiated effector memory CD45RA+ cells. Source material: naive CD8+ T cells sorted from blood. These receptors were collected from a man aged 18 to 35 in good health.

This chain connects TRBV4-3 to TRBJ2-7, with 8 bases lining up with TRBD1. The V gene end was trimmed by 0 bases and the J gene end by 1 base; junction bases not matched to a gene: 17. CDR1 is LGHNA and CDR2 is YSLEER in the germline V gene. This CDR3 region has 20 residues. The CDR3 protein is CASSQDSPDRDPSGSYEQYF. The CDR3 region has the DNA TGCGCCAGCAGCCAAGATTCTCCGGACAGGGATCCTTCGGGTTCCTACGAGCAGTACTTC.

V and J are TRBV9 and TRBJ2-5; D gene ambiguous. Germline-derived CDR1 and CDR2 are SGDLS and YYNGEE. The CDR3 has 13 amino acids. Trimming took off 3 bases at V and 0 bases at J, with 6 bases between the two ends. DNA for the CDR3: TGTGCCAGCAGCGCCATGTACCAAGAGACCCAGTACTTC. Protein: CASSAMYQETQYF.

The CDR3 region has the DNA TGTGCCAGCAGCATAGTGGGACGGATTATGAACACTGAAGCTTTCTTT. Encoded protein: CASSIVGRIMNTEAFF. This rearrangement joins TRBV7-9 to TRBJ1-1; maybe TRBD1 (5 bases). Trimming left V 5 bases short and J 0 bases short, with 16 bases between. This CDR3 region has 16 residues. Germline assignment: CDR1 SEHNR and CDR2 FQNEAQ (reference sequence).

This rearrangement joins TRBV7-2 to TRBJ1-1; D gene uncertain. This CDR3 spans 14 amino acids. Trimming removed 3 bases from V and 0 bases from J, with 8 bases in between. Germline lookup yields CDR1 SGHTA and CDR2 FQGNSA. The CDR3 region has the DNA TGTGCCAGCAGCTTCAGAGGTATGAACACTGAAGCTTTCTTT. It is translated as CASSFRGMNTEAFF.

The chain links TRBV30 to TRBJ2-1; the match to TRBD2 covers 12 bases. CDR1 is GTSNPN and CDR2 is SVGIG in the germline V gene (reference sequence). V was clipped by 1 base and J by 7 bases; unmatched bases: 5. The CDR3 contains 15 residues. This CDR3 reads CAWSGRTSGTNEQFF. The CDR3 coding sequence is TGTGCCTGGAGTGGTCGGACTAGCGGGACAAATGAGCAGTTCTTC.

This clone was recorded only once. A junction end diverges from the germline sequence, so it may reflect a read error. The chain recombines TRBV10-3 with TRBJ2-7, with D possibly matching TRBD1 (6 bases). The germline CDR1 and CDR2 sequences are ENHRY and SYGVKD. The CDR3 is made up of 14 amino acids. The CDR3 region is CAISNRDTDYEQCF. The CDR3 nucleotides are TGTGCCATCAGTAACCGGGACACAGACTACGAGCAGTGCTTC.

This chain uses TRBV30 with TRBJ1-2; D not certain. V gave up 5 bases and J gave up 0 bases, with 13 bases separating them. Looked up from germline, CDR1 is GTSNPN and CDR2 is SVGIG (reference sequence). This CDR3 has 14 amino acids. In DNA form, the CDR3 reads TGTGCCTGGTGGGAGCAGGCAGCTAACTATGGCTACACCTTC. It is translated as CAWWEQAANYGYTF.

This chain uses TRBV5-1 with TRBJ2-7, with TRBD2 matching 9 bases. The length of the CDR3 is 12 residues. Per germline, CDR1 SGHRS and CDR2 YFSETQ. The J segment lost 6 bases and the V segment lost 4 bases, leaving 2 bases of the junction unmatched. CDR3 nucleotide sequence: TGCGCCAGCAGCCCTAGCGGGACCGAGCAGTACTTC. Residues: CASSPSGTEQYF.

This chain links TRBV20-1 with TRBJ1-1; D gene unclear. The V gene lost 8 bases and the J gene lost 1 base, with 8 bases spanning the gap. Germline V CDR1 and CDR2: DFQATT, SNEGSKA (reference sequence). CDR3 length: 11 residues. The CDR3 loop is CSFPTNTEAFF. CDR3 nucleotide sequence: TGCAGTTTTCCAACGAACACTGAAGCTTTCTTT.

CDR3 residues: CASSIWDVNEKLFF. The CDR3 DNA follows: TGTGCCAGCAGCATATGGGATGTCAATGAAAAACTGTTTTTT. The V call is TRBV7-9, the J call TRBJ1-4; no definite D call. V gave up 5 bases and J gave up 5 bases, with 12 bases separating them. This CDR3 is built from 14 residues. Germline V gene lookup returns CDR1 SEHNR and CDR2 FQNEAQ (reference sequence).

About this clone: Other DNA variants within this sample encode the same CDR3. DNA for the CDR3: TGCAGCGTCGGGGGCACAGATACGCAGTATTTT. This codes for CSVGGTDTQYF. This chain joins TRBV29-1 and TRBJ2-3; possible D gene TRBD2, 5 bases. CDR3 size: 11 residues. Looked up from germline, CDR1 is SQVTM and CDR2 is ANQGSEA. The ends were cut back, 6 bases at V and 1 base at J, with 5 bases in the middle.

The J gene is TRBJ1-1, the V gene TRBV5-1; D might be TRBD1 (6 bases). CDR1 is SGHRS and CDR2 is YFSETQ in the germline V gene. CDR3 length: 14 amino acids. The V end lost 4 bases, the J end lost 6 bases, and 16 bases lay between the germline ends. CDR3 region: CASSRPGGRSEAFF. DNA for the CDR3: TGCGCCAGCAGCAGGCCGGGGGGGCGATCTGAAGCTTTCTTT.

This chain links TRBV4-1 with TRBJ2-7; 9 bases map to TRBD1. Germline trimming cut 5 bases from V and 0 bases from J; bases unmatched to any gene: 5. The CDR3 loop spans 15 amino acids. The germline gives CDR1 MGHRA, CDR2 YSYEKL. As DNA, the CDR3 is TGCGCCAGCAGCTACGACAGGGGGTCCTCCTACGAGCAGTACTTC. Its protein product is CASSYDRGSSYEQYF.

The chain is built from TRBV11-2 and TRBJ2-5; 8 positions match TRBD2. This CDR3 has 16 amino acids. From germline, CDR1 is SGHAT and CDR2 FQNNGV. V was pared by 4 bases and J by 4 bases, with 11 bases of the junction left unmatched. DNA of the CDR3: TGTGCCAGCAGCTCAATGGGTACTAGCGGACGAGAGACCCAGTACTTC. Amino acids: CASSSMGTSGRETQYF.